These 7 T cell receptor beta chains were all obtained from the same sample, sequenced in a study of radiotherapy plus CTLA-4 blockade in lung cancer. Profiling relied on immunoSEQ multiplex PCR, and the TCRdb table lists in-frame clones only, not all of them. The sample consists of approximately 73,000 clones, around 86% of them appearing once. The input for sequencing was peripheral blood, taken from a patient treated with radiotherapy plus ipilimumab. The origin of the receptors is a human donor with non-small cell lung cancer that progressed on radiotherapy plus ipilimumab.

The chain links TRBV5-4 to TRBJ2-3; a weak D match, TRBD1 (5 bases). The CDR3 contains 14 residues. Trimming took 4 bases from V and 2 from J, leaving 11 bases between them. CDR1 and CDR2 (germline): SGHNT, YYREEE (reference sequence). The chain's CDR3 is CASSPADNTDTQYF. DNA for the CDR3: TGTGCCAGCAGCCCTGCGGACAACACAGATACGCAGTATTTT.

The chain links TRBV6-8 to TRBJ2-7; 8 bases fit TRBD2. Germline assignment: CDR1 MNHGY and CDR2 SAAAGT. The CDR3 spans 13 residues. J lost 5 bases, V lost 8 bases, and 8 bases had no gene match. The CDR3 spells CASSHREGDEQYF. The CDR3 DNA sequence: TGTGCCAGCTCCCATCGGGAGGGAGACGAGCAGTACTTC.

V is TRBV27 and J is TRBJ2-5, with no clear D. V was pared by 2 bases and J by 6 bases, with 13 bases between. CDR1 is MNHEY and CDR2 is SMNVEV in the germline V gene (reference sequence). The CDR3 runs to 14 residues. CDR3 loop: CASSLGLDGKTQYF. DNA of the CDR3: TGTGCCAGCAGTTTAGGGCTAGACGGAAAGACCCAGTACTTC.

This clone has a single count. This rearrangement joins TRBV10-3 to TRBJ2-1; D call uncertain. This CDR3 spans 12 amino acids. Germline loops: CDR1 ENHRY, CDR2 SYGVKD. V lost 6 bases and J lost 7, with 10 bases in between. For the CDR3, the DNA is TGTGCCATCAGGAGACCTCATAATGAGCAGTTCTTC. This encodes CAIRRPHNEQFF.

The gene calls are TRBV4-2 and TRBJ1-4, with 7 bases that match TRBD1. The CDR3 runs 14 residues. The trim removed 8 bases at V and 4 bases at J, leaving 7 bases unmatched. Germline CDR1 and CDR2: LGHNA and YNFKEQ. CDR3: CASRWGQINEKLFF. The CDR3 coding sequence is TGTGCCAGCCGCTGGGGACAGATTAATGAAAAACTGTTTTTT.

The chain uses TRBV5-1 and TRBJ1-5; D is possibly TRBD1 (6 bases). V dropped 4 bases and J dropped 3 bases, with 17 bases sitting between them. There are 16 residues in the CDR3. The V gene's germline CDR1 is SGHRS and CDR2 YFSETQ. CDR3 residues: CASSPAGGGLNQPQHF. The CDR3 DNA sequence: TGCGCCAGCAGCCCCGCCGGGGGGGGCCTCAATCAGCCCCAGCATTTT.

The chain joins TRBV9 to TRBJ2-3, with 12 bases aligning to TRBD2. Germline CDR1 and CDR2: SGDLS and YYNGEE. V lost 2 bases, J lost 6 bases, and 7 bases stayed unmatched. The CDR3 loop spans 16 amino acids. The CDR3 loop reads CASSVIGLAGRDTQYF. In nucleotides, the CDR3 is TGTGCCAGCAGCGTTATAGGACTAGCGGGACGTGATACGCAGTATTTT.